This T cell receptor beta chain derives from a study of early T cells in non-severe SARS-CoV-2 infection. This CDR3 comprises 13 residues. V lost 3 bases to trimming and J lost 5 bases, with 10 bases between them. This clonotype was seen many times. TCRdb re-called the 5' RACE reads through MiXCR, storing one row per CDR3 protein. The repertoire consists of fewer than 60,000 distinct CDR3 sequences, with approximately 11% occurring once and the leading ten covering less than 15%. The gene calls are TRBV12-3 or TRBV12-4 and TRBJ1-2; D remains ambiguous. Specimen: whole blood. This receptor was taken from an adult who was a healthcare worker with PCR-confirmed SARS-CoV-2 infection or an uninfected control (not recorded which). This CDR3 reads CASSFVGGYGYTF. The CDR3 region has the DNA TGTGCCAGCAGTTTTGTAGGCGGTTATGGCTACACCTTC.